The T cell receptor beta chain described here comes from a study of blood T cell repertoires in COVID-19. In the study overall: Italy, Spain and the United States were the sources of the convalescent and acute COVID-19 samples. PBMCs, B-cell-depleted T cells, or T cells provided the cDNA or gDNA that made up the material.

This clone was seen just once. Germline CDR1 reads KGHSH; CDR2 reads LQKENI. With 6 bases removed from V and 5 bases from J, the gap between germline ends came to 13 bases. The CDR3 is made up of 13 amino acids. In the study's own analysis: By means of reference gene primer amplification, nucleated cell counts were estimated. Libraries were prepared by immunoSEQ multiplex PCR; TCRdb keeps only in-frame clonotypes and omits some of them. That table gives V, J and clone size, and the DNA gave D and trimming. In the table there are 150,000 or so clones, approximately 82% of which are singletons. Sequenced sample: peripheral blood. This TCR was recovered from a man between 70 and 80 years old who had recovered from COVID-19. The chain has TRBV18 and TRBJ1-2; no clear D gene. For the CDR3, the DNA is TGTGCCAGCTCGGCCGGACGGACTTATGGCTACACCTTC. Encoded protein: CASSAGRTYGYTF.